The 29 T cell receptor beta chains reported below all come from one sample, sequenced in a study of early T cells in non-severe SARS-CoV-2 infection. TCRdb reanalysed the 5' RACE reads using MiXCR and keeps one entry per CDR3 protein. The sample carries roughly 100,000 distinct CDR3 sequences, around 13% recorded once. The sequenced material came from whole blood. The receptors here all came from an adult who was a healthcare worker with PCR-confirmed SARS-CoV-2 infection or an uninfected control (not recorded which).

This clonotype was found many times. The chain recombines TRBV5-1 with TRBJ2-7; no definite D call. Germline-derived CDR1 and CDR2 are SGHRS and YFSETQ. This CDR3 has 15 residues. Trimming stripped 0 bases from V and 2 bases from J, with 12 bases between. CDR3 coding DNA: TGCGCCAGCAGCTTGGTCCCTTCGGATACCTACGAGCAGTACTTC. Translation: CASSLVPSDTYEQYF.

The chain employs TRBV9 and TRBJ2-1; possible D gene TRBD2, 5 bases. V was pared by 3 bases and J by 7 bases, with 8 bases between. There are 12 residues in the CDR3. CDR1 is SGDLS, CDR2 YYNGEE, per germline. CDR3 sequence: CASSASGNEQFF. CDR3 nucleotide sequence: TGTGCCAGCAGCGCTTCGGGAAATGAGCAGTTCTTC.

This chain links TRBV29-1 with TRBJ2-3, with 7 nucleotides matching TRBD2. The J segment lost 0 bases and the V segment lost 4 bases, leaving 1 base of the junction unmatched. The CDR3 spans 13 residues. Germline V gene lookup returns CDR1 SQVTM and CDR2 ANQGSEA. CDR3 protein: CSVGRESTDTQYF. The CDR3 nucleotides are TGCAGCGTTGGGCGGGAGAGCACAGATACGCAGTATTTT.

This clonotype occurred many times. The chain uses TRBV7-9 and TRBJ2-1; the D call may be TRBD1 or TRBD2 (7 bases each). Trimming took off 5 bases at V and 15 bases at J, with 29 bases between the two ends. Germline assignment: CDR1 SEHNR and CDR2 FQNEAQ (reference sequence). CDR3 length equals 16 residues. For the CDR3, the DNA is TGTGCCAGCAGCCGTGACGGGGGAGGGGGCTACGGCGTACGGTTCTTC. This encodes CASSRDGGGGYGVRFF.

This clonotype was counted ten times or more. This chain links TRBV7-9 with TRBJ2-5, with a tentative D call TRBD2 (5 bases). Trimming stripped 1 base from V and 2 bases from J, with 11 bases between. The V gene's germline CDR1 is SEHNR and CDR2 FQNEAQ (reference sequence). The CDR3 contains 15 residues. The CDR3 loop is CASSLVSASQETQYF. The CDR3 nucleotides read TGTGCCAGCAGCTTAGTTAGCGCTAGTCAAGAGACCCAGTACTTC.

This chain joins TRBV2 and TRBJ2-3; tentatively, D is TRBD1 (5 bases). V was pared by 3 bases and J by 4 bases, with 11 bases between. Germline-derived CDR1 and CDR2 are SNHLY and FYNNEI. The CDR3 spans 14 residues. CDR3 coding DNA: TGTGCCAGCAGTGATACCAGGGCCCCAGATACGCAGTATTTT. It codes for CASSDTRAPDTQYF.

The chain uses TRBV10-1 and TRBJ1-2; no clear D gene. Germline V CDR1 and CDR2: WNHNN, SYGVQD (reference sequence). The CDR3 has 13 amino acids. The ends were cut back, 0 bases at V and 5 bases at J, with 7 bases in the middle. CDR3 sequence (DNA): TGCGCCAGCAGTGAGTCGGCAACATATGGCTACACCTTC. It is translated as CASSESATYGYTF.

This clonotype has at least ten counts. This chain uses TRBV27 with TRBJ2-1; 8 bases line up with TRBD2. There are 17 residues in the CDR3. CDR1 and CDR2 (germline): MNHEY, SMNVEV (reference sequence). The V segment lost 5 bases and the J segment 3 bases; nucleotides outside the gene matches: 12. Here the CDR3 reads CASSPRPTSGGYNEQFF. The DNA of the CDR3 is TGTGCCAGCAGTCCACGCCCCACTAGCGGCGGCTACAATGAGCAGTTCTTC.

This clonotype was found a few times. The genes are TRBV24-1 and TRBJ1-2; D is unclear. The CDR3 sequence is 14 residues long. Germline CDR1 KGHDR, CDR2 SFDVKD. V lost 2 bases, J lost 2 bases, and 8 bases lay in between. CDR3 in amino acids: CATSDSQINYGYTF. The CDR3 coding sequence is TGTGCCACCAGTGATTCACAGATAAACTATGGCTACACCTTC.

This clonotype was counted many times. This chain uses TRBV7-3 with TRBJ2-2, with a tentative D call TRBD2 (5 bases). Looked up from germline, CDR1 is SGHTA and CDR2 is FQGTGA. The CDR3 runs to 14 residues. Trimming removed 5 bases from V and 6 bases from J, with 13 bases in between. In nucleotides, the CDR3 is TGTGCCAGCAGCCCCGGACTGGTCCCCGGGGAGCTGTTTTTT. Protein: CASSPGLVPGELFF.

This clonotype was seen ten or more times. The chain has TRBV27 and TRBJ1-2; maybe TRBD1 (5 bases). The CDR3 is 16 residues long. Germline-derived CDR1 and CDR2 are MNHEY and SMNVEV (reference sequence). The V end lost 0 bases, the J end lost 6 bases, and 17 bases lay between the germline ends. The CDR3 region is CASSLSIRAGNHGYTF. The CDR3 region has the DNA TGTGCCAGCAGTTTATCGATTCGGGCAGGGAACCATGGCTACACCTTC.

The chain links TRBV3-1 to TRBJ2-1; TRBD1 aligns across 8 bases. The V segment lost 4 bases and the J segment 13 bases; nucleotides outside the gene matches: 9. In germline, CDR1 is LGHDT, CDR2 YNNKEL (reference sequence). This CDR3 is built from 13 residues. The CDR3 DNA is TGTGCCAGCAGCCCCGGACAGGGTCAGTCTCAGTTCTTC. It codes for CASSPGQGQSQFF.

The sample holds a few counts of this clonotype. This sequence joins TRBV20-1 and TRBJ1-2; D not certain. V dropped 6 bases and J dropped 7 bases, with 15 bases sitting between them. This CDR3 region has 12 residues. CDR1 DFQATT and CDR2 SNEGSKA come from the germline V gene (reference sequence). The CDR3 region is CSAPGGLGGYTF. The CDR3 DNA is TGCAGTGCCCCCGGAGGGTTGGGTGGCTACACCTTC.

This clonotype turned up a few times. This chain joins TRBV28 and TRBJ2-5; the D is unclear. The CDR3 contains 14 residues. Trimming pared 8 bases from V and 6 bases from J, leaving 19 bases between. The germline gives CDR1 MDHEN, CDR2 SYDVKM. CDR3 in amino acids: CASRQDERRKTQYF. CDR3 nucleotide sequence: TGTGCCAGCCGCCAAGATGAGAGGCGAAAGACCCAGTACTTC.

There are a few counts of this clonotype. The chain recombines TRBV7-9 with TRBJ1-4; D remains unclear. CDR3 length: 14 residues. The germline V gene has CDR1 SEHNR and CDR2 FQNEAQ (reference sequence). Deletions cut 3 bases from V and 6 bases from J, with 11 bases between. The CDR3: CASSFLRTDEKLFF. In nucleotides, the CDR3 is TGTGCCAGCAGCTTCTTGAGGACGGATGAAAAACTGTTTTTT.

This clonotype was counted between two and nine times. The V and J genes are TRBV15 and TRBJ2-7; no clear D gene. V gave up 0 bases and J gave up 0 bases, with 12 bases separating them. The CDR3 runs 16 residues. Germline assignment: CDR1 LNHNV and CDR2 YYDKDF (reference sequence). The CDR3 reads CATSRDLGSASYEQYF. CDR3 sequence (DNA): TGTGCCACCAGCAGAGATCTCGGGTCCGCCTCCTACGAGCAGTACTTC.

Of note for this clonotype: A much larger clone differs by one base, so this may be a read error. The chain uses TRBV6-4 and TRBJ2-1, with 10 positions matching TRBD2. The CDR3 extends over 13 amino acids. CDR1 is MRHNA, CDR2 SNTAGT, per germline. Here the CDR3 DNA reads TGTACCAGCTCTAGCGGGGGTAACAATGAGCAGTTCTTC. Translation gives CTSSSGGNNEQFF.

This chain links TRBV11-2 with TRBJ1-6, with D possibly TRBD1 on 5 matching bases. This CDR3 contains 15 residues. Germline V gene lookup returns CDR1 SGHAT and CDR2 FQNNGV. The V end was cut by 1 base, the J end by 10 bases, with 14 bases between. CDR3 sequence (DNA): TGTGCCAGCAGCTTAGGAATAAGGGGCCTATCACCCCTCCACTTT. Protein: CASSLGIRGLSPLHF.

The chain uses TRBV7-9 and TRBJ2-3, with a weak D call TRBD2 (5 bases). The V end was cut by 3 bases, the J end by 3 bases, with 13 bases between. This CDR3 comprises 15 residues. CDR1 SEHNR and CDR2 FQNEAQ come from the germline V gene (reference sequence). The CDR3 is CASSFGLPPTDTQYF. The CDR3 DNA sequence: TGTGCCAGCAGCTTCGGACTCCCGCCAACAGATACGCAGTATTTT.

This clonotype has only a few counts. The chain recombines TRBV11-2 with TRBJ2-3; 9 nucleotides line up with TRBD2. Losses at the gene ends were 7 bases for V and 0 bases for J; bases not matched to a gene: 8. CDR3 size: 16 residues. The germline V gene has CDR1 SGHAT and CDR2 FQNNGV. This CDR3 reads CASTLEAGGSTDTQYF. DNA of the CDR3: TGTGCCAGCACCCTAGAGGCGGGGGGGAGCACAGATACGCAGTATTTT.

This clonotype was seen more than once but under ten times. V gene TRBV6-1 combines with J gene TRBJ2-3; 9 nucleotides line up with TRBD2. CDR1 MNHNS and CDR2 SASEGT come from the germline V gene. Trimming took 7 bases from V and 0 from J; bases not matched to a gene: 5. CDR3 size: 15 residues. DNA for the CDR3: TGTGCCAGCATTAGCGGGGGAGCTAGCACAGATACGCAGTATTTT. Amino acids: CASISGGASTDTQYF.

Details on this clonotype: At one of its ends the junction is not consistent with the germline gene, which may arise from a read error. The chain links TRBV6-1 to TRBJ1-2; the D gene is possibly TRBD1 (6 bases). The CDR3 covers 15 residues. The V gene's germline CDR1 is MNHNS and CDR2 SASEGT. The CDR3: CASSKQDRTNHGYTF. The CDR3 DNA is TGTGCCAGCAGCAAGCAAGACAGGACTAACCATGGCTACACCTTC.

This clonotype was detected only a few times. This sequence joins TRBV7-2 and TRBJ2-1; D unresolved. The V gene's germline CDR1 is SGHTA and CDR2 FQGNSA. V was pared by 5 bases and J by 4 bases, with 12 bases between. CDR3 length: 14 amino acids. The CDR3 sequence is CASSPVALYNEQFF. CDR3 sequence (DNA): TGTGCCAGCAGCCCAGTAGCACTTTACAATGAGCAGTTCTTC.

This clonotype was seen only a few times. The chain employs TRBV12-3 or TRBV12-4 and TRBJ2-1; 7 bases match TRBD1. The V segment lost 4 bases and the J segment 4 bases; nucleotides outside the gene matches: 7. The CDR3 is 15 residues long. The CDR3 bases are TGTGCCAGCAGTTCCCTGCACAGGGGTTACAATGAGCAGTTCTTC. This gives the protein CASSSLHRGYNEQFF.

This clonotype was seen once. This chain links TRBV19 with TRBJ2-3, with a tentative D call TRBD1 (5 bases). The germline CDR1 and CDR2 sequences are LNHDA and SQIVND (reference sequence). The V end was cut by 4 bases, the J end by 5 bases, with 10 bases between. The CDR3 runs 13 residues. The CDR3 bases are TGTGCCAGTAGTACCCGACAGCTAGATACGCAGTATTTT. Translation gives CASSTRQLDTQYF.

This chain connects TRBV29-1 to TRBJ2-3; TRBD1 aligns across 7 bases. V was pared by 4 bases and J by 1 base, with 2 bases of the junction left unmatched. Germline V gene data show CDR1 as SQVTM and CDR2 as ANQGSEA. The CDR3 totals 13 residues. The CDR3 DNA follows: TGCAGCGTTGGTGGGACAGGCACAGATACGCAGTATTTT. Residues: CSVGGTGTDTQYF.

This clonotype was seen a handful of times. The chain employs TRBV4-1 and TRBJ1-5; D might be TRBD1 (6 bases). CDR3 length equals 17 residues. Trimming left V 1 base short and J 0 bases short, with 13 bases between. Germline CDR1 MGHRA, CDR2 YSYEKL. The CDR3 bases are TGCGCCAGCAGCCAAGTAGTGGGGACAAATAGCAATCAGCCCCAGCATTTT. Residues: CASSQVVGTNSNQPQHF.

This clonotype was picked up many times. This chain links TRBV29-1 with TRBJ1-1; tentative D call: TRBD1 (5 bases). V was trimmed by 4 bases and J by 5 bases, leaving 11 bases between them. Germline V gene lookup returns CDR1 SQVTM and CDR2 ANQGSEA. The CDR3 covers 12 residues. CDR3 coding DNA: TGCAGCGTTGTGGAGGGGACGACTGAAGCTTTCTTT. Translated, it gives CSVVEGTTEAFF. Filled out from reference TRBV29-1 and TRBJ1-1, the complete variable domain reads SAVISQKPSRDICQRGTSLTIQCQVDSQVTMMFWYRQQPGQSLTLIATANQGSEATYESGFVIDKFPISRPNLTFSTLTVSNMSPEDSSIYLCSVVEGTTEAFFGQGTRLTVV.

The chain recombines TRBV4-2 with TRBJ1-6, with D tentatively TRBD1 (5 bases). From germline, CDR1 is LGHNA and CDR2 YNFKEQ. Trimming cost V 0 bases and J 9 bases, with 15 bases left between them. The CDR3 runs 16 residues. Here the CDR3 DNA reads TGTGCCAGCAGCCAAGATCGGCCAGGGAGCGGTTCACCCCTCCACTTT. Its protein product is CASSQDRPGSGSPLHF.